This TCR beta chain was sequenced in a study of shared clonotypes between healthy human individuals. Study-level points and caveats: The sole specimen, blood, was sampled, and tissue repertoires likely differ. Read depth was anticipated to influence clonotype sharing among donors.

Germline V lookup: CDR1 SQVTM, CDR2 ANQGSEA. This CDR3 contains 12 residues. Every unsorted PBMC PCR replicate was loaded with 300 ng DNA, approximately 29,000 T cell genomes. Repertoires were generated with immunoSEQ multiplex PCR, while TCRdb's copy carries only in-frame clones and drops some. The table lists about 490,000 clones, approximately 82% of them singletons. Concerning this clone: Its antigen is currently unknown. The junction shows a germline mismatch at one end, possibly a read error.

The sequencing sample was made of PBMCs. The TCR originated in a woman in her thirties or forties in good health. Some clones in this sample may be carry-over from other donors' samples. The genes are TRBV29-1 and TRBJ1-4; D not resolved. In DNA form, the CDR3 reads TGTGCGACAAGCTCAACTAATGAAAAACTGTTTTTT. Residues: CATSSTNEKLFF.